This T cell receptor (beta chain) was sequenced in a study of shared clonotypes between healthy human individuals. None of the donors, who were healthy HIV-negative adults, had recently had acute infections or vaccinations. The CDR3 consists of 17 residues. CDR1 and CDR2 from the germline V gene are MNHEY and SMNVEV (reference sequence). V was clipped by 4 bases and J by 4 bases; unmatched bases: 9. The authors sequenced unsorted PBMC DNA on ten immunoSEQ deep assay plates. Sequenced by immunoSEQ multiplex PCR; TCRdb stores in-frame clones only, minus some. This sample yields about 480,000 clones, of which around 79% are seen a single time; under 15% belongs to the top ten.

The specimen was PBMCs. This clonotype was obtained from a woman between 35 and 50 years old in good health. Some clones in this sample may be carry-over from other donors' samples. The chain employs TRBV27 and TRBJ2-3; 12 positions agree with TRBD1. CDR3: CASSWGKGQGAADTQYF. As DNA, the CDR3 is TGTGCCAGCAGTTGGGGGAAGGGACAGGGGGCCGCAGATACGCAGTATTTT.